The entry below gives a single T cell receptor (beta chain) sequence along with its context. The antigen is undetermined. Three rounds of nested PCR, following a modified ARM-PCR protocol, produced the TCRbeta library. MiXCR, applied by TCRdb to the multiplex PCR reads, yields one record per CDR3 protein. The sample records about 110,000 distinct CDR3 sequences, 62% being singletons. This sample was included in a study of tumor and adjacent non-tumor tissue in lung cancer. The study's findings and limits: Tumor tissue had significantly higher TCR diversity than normal lung.

The germline V and J ends were trimmed by 10 bases and 1 base, with 13 bases remaining between them. The CDR3 runs to 14 residues. The template was RNA from unsorted bulk tissue. More than 3 cm separated this lung sample from the edge of the tumor. Sample: distant non-tumor lung tissue. J is TRBJ2-2 and V is TRBV12-3 or TRBV12-4; D unclear. The receptor was derived from a man in his sixties with non-small cell lung cancer. Here the CDR3 DNA reads TGTGCCAACACCCACGACAAGAACACCGGGGAGCTGTTTTTT. Protein sequence: CANTHDKNTGELFF.